The rows below give T cell receptor beta chains drawn from one sample of a study of vaccination and CD4 T cells after COVID-19. TCRdb passed the PCR reads through MiXCR, listing each CDR3 protein once. The sample comprises around 11,000 distinct CDR3 sequences, roughly 72% of which are singletons, and 10% to 13% rests with the top ten. No antigen has been assigned to these receptors. The material sequenced was CD4+ T cells from blood, cultured in vitro. The receptors were gathered from a human donor who had recovered from COVID-19. Both conserved end residues are trimmed from each CDR3.

V gene	J gene	CDR3 protein
TRBV6-5	TRBJ2-2	ASSYDYTGELF
TRBV20-1	TRBJ2-5	SVRLGVQETQY
TRBV15	TRBJ2-1	ATSRWAGTSGYNEQF
TRBV20-1	TRBJ2-2	SARRQREGGELF
TRBV19	TRBJ1-5	ASSIDRGPQRNQPQH
TRBV15	TRBJ2-2	ATSRDPASGGRTGELF
TRBV20-1	TRBJ1-5	SARTAEGHGNQPQH
TRBV5-4	TRBJ1-2	ASSSLFVRQGRYGYT
TRBV6-2/TRBV6-3	TRBJ1-2	ASRAQHYGYT
TRBV5-4	TRBJ1-1	ASSLANTGGIEAF
TRBV6-1	TRBJ1-5	ASSDRGFDRPQH
TRBV24-1	TRBJ2-1	ATSDFAGGVGNEQF
TRBV5-1	TRBJ2-5	ASSWGTGGQETQY
TRBV28	TRBJ1-2	ASSLWGEGRGNYGYT
TRBV6-4	TRBJ2-3	ASSDSGGGTDTQY
TRBV20-1	TRBJ2-1	SARDRERWYNEQF
TRBV12-3/TRBV12-4	TRBJ1-5	ASSPPPEGQPQH